What follows describes a single T cell receptor (beta chain). Its specificity is not known. This record belongs to a study of T cells after yellow fever vaccination. Study-wide findings and caveats: Post-booster repertoires contained most primary-vaccination clones again (about 95% CD4, about 88% CD8).

Synthesis of TCR cDNA relied on 5'RACE template switching, which attached a universal primer site and UMIs. TCRdb analysed the 5' RACE reads with MiXCR anew, one entry per CDR3 protein. The repertoire holds 350,000 or so distinct CDR3 sequences, with 8.1% as singletons. The sample consisted of PBMCs, taken roughly 45 days after the first yellow fever vaccination. The sequence was collected from a man younger than 35 who received the YFV17D yellow fever vaccine.

As DNA, the CDR3 is TGTGCCATCAGGGACGGAGTCTCTGGAAACACCATATATTTT. Translation: CAIRDGVSGNTIYF. The V gene is TRBV10-3, the J gene TRBJ1-3; D ambiguous. This CDR3 has 14 residues. V lost 6 bases to trimming and J lost 0 bases, with 9 bases between them. CDR1 ENHRY and CDR2 SYGVKD come from the germline V gene.